A selection of T cell receptor beta chains follows, all from one sample in a study of cytomegalovirus exposure and HLA in healthy donors. Libraries were prepared by immunoSEQ multiplex PCR; TCRdb keeps only in-frame clonotypes and omits some of them. This repertoire shows around 180,000 clones, approximately 84% found once; its top ten account for roughly 7%. Sequenced: PBMCs. The receptors come from a man aged 18 to 30 in good health and CMV-seropositive. The CDR3 runs from the conserved cysteine through the conserved F or W. A D gene is named only where the DNA matches it firmly. Rows give clone size only sometimes, using once, few, many, or a class for an expanded clone.

NA	18	TRBJ2-3	TRBV30	TRBD2	TGTGCCTGGAGTGTACCTTTAATGGGCGGGAGTCACACAGATACGCAGTATTTT	CAWSVPLMGGSHTDTQYF
NA	12	TRBJ2-1	TRBV30	NA	TGTGCCTGGACCGGGTTCTACAATGAGCAGTTCTTC	CAWTGFYNEQFF
NA	11	TRBJ1-2	TRBV9	NA	TGTGCCAGCAGTGGGGGGGGCGGCTACACCTTC	CASSGGGGYTF
NA	15	TRBJ1-1	TRBV5-1	NA	TGCGCCAGCAGCTTGGCCGGGAAGACGGACACTGAAGCTTTCTTT	CASSLAGKTDTEAFF
NA	13	TRBJ2-2	TRBV18	TRBD1	TGTGCCAGCTCGGACAGGGCCACCGGGGAGCTGTTTTTT	CASSDRATGELFF
NA	16	TRBJ2-3	TRBV5-4	TRBD2	TGTGCCAGCAGCTGGAGGACTAGCGGTAGCACAGATACGCAGTATTTT	CASSWRTSGSTDTQYF
NA	12	TRBJ2-5	TRBV29-1	NA	TGCAGCGTTTCGGAGGGGGGGGAGACCCAGTACTTC	CSVSEGGETQYF
NA	14	TRBJ2-1	TRBV30	NA	TGTGCCTGGGGGGGGGCGCGGGGCGCGGATGAGCAGTTCTTC	CAWGGARGADEQFF
NA	18	TRBJ2-6	TRBV7-9	NA	TGTGCCAGCAGCTTAGATCGGGGAAAGGGTCCTGGGGCCAACGTCCTGACTTTC	CASSLDRGKGPGANVLTF
NA	15	TRBJ1-3	TRBV18	NA	TGTGCCAGCTCACCTTCCGGGACATTGAGAAACACCATATATTTT	CASSPSGTLRNTIYF
NA	14	TRBJ2-7	TRBV21-1	NA	TGTGCCAGCAGCCCACGCCCATGTTGCGGGGAGCAGTACTTC	CASSPRPCCGEQYF
once	15	TRBJ2-7	TRBV7-9	TRBD2	TGTGCCAGCAGCTTAGAAGGACTAGGCCTCTACGAGCAGTACTTC	CASSLEGLGLYEQYF
NA	15	TRBJ2-1	TRBV27	TRBD2	TGTGCCAGCAGTTTAACATCAGGCGGGAGGGCCGAGCAGTTCTTC	CASSLTSGGRAEQFF
NA	17	TRBJ2-5	TRBV13	TRBD2	TGTGCCAGCAGCTCCCGACTAGCGGGAGCGGACCAAGAGACCCAGTACTTC	CASSSRLAGADQETQYF
NA	16	TRBJ2-5	TRBV27	TRBD1	TGTGCCAGCAGTGCCCTCGACAGGGTGAATTTAGAGACCCAGTACTTC	CASSALDRVNLETQYF
NA	16	TRBJ2-1	TRBV7-9	TRBD1	TGTGCCAGCAGAAAGACAGGGGGCGTTACCTACAATGAGCAGTTCTTC	CASRKTGGVTYNEQFF
NA	15	TRBJ1-1	TRBV25-1	NA	TGTGCCAGCAGTTCAAGGAGCGCGCCGTTCACTGAAGCTTTCTTT	CASSSRSAPFTEAFF
NA	14	TRBJ1-1	TRBV19	NA	TGTGCCAGTAGTAATGCCGGGAGCACTAAGGTGGCTTTCTTT	CASSNAGSTKVAFF
NA	15	TRBJ2-2	TRBV7-3	TRBD2	TGTGCCAGCAGCTCGGCGGGCGGGAGGGCCCAGGAGCTGTTTTTT	CASSSAGGRAQELFF
NA	16	TRBJ2-1	TRBV10-3	NA	TGTGCCATCAGCCCCACTAGCGCTCGAGGGGGCAATGAGCAGTTCTTC	CAISPTSARGGNEQFF
NA	14	TRBJ2-2	TRBV28	TRBD2	TGTGCCGAAAGCGGGACCTCGAACACCGGGGAGCTGTTTTTT	CAESGTSNTGELFF
NA	14	TRBJ1-3	TRBV25-1	NA	TGTGCCAGCAGCCCAAGCTGGCGGGGAAACACCATATATTTT	CASSPSWRGNTIYF
NA	15	TRBJ2-3	TRBV2	TRBD1	TGTGCCAGCATGATGGACAGGGGCGGCACAGATACGCAGTATTTT	CASMMDRGGTDTQYF
NA	16	TRBJ2-2	TRBV7-2	TRBD2	TGTGCCAGCAGCCCACTAGCGCCCCGGACGGCCGGGGAGCTGTTTTTT	CASSPLAPRTAGELFF
NA	15	TRBJ2-7	TRBV5-1	TRBD2	TGCGCCAGCAGCTTGGACGCTAGCGGGATTAGCGAGCAGTACTTC	CASSLDASGISEQYF
NA	13	TRBJ2-7	TRBV27	NA	TGTGCCAGCAAGACGGGGGTCGCCTACGAGCAGTACTTC	CASKTGVAYEQYF
NA	15	TRBJ2-7	TRBV13	NA	TGTGCCAGCACCCCCGGGAGCGGCCGGTCCTACGAGCAGTACTTC	CASTPGSGRSYEQYF
NA	14	TRBJ2-7	TRBV13	TRBD1	TGTGCCAGCGGATGGCGGACAGGGTCCTACGAGCAGTACTTC	CASGWRTGSYEQYF
NA	19	TRBJ2-2	TRBV9	NA	TGTGCCAGCAGCGCCCCGAGGGGGGGAGCGGGACCTAACACCGGGGAGCTGTTTTTT	CASSAPRGGAGPNTGELFF
NA	13	TRBJ1-1	TRBV4-3	NA	TGCGCCAGCAGCCAAAACAGGGCCACTGAAGCTTTCTTT	CASSQNRATEAFF
NA	14	TRBJ1-2	TRBV5-4	NA	TGTGCCAGCAGTCTACCGGGGTCTGGCGAGGGCTACACCTTC	CASSLPGSGEGYTF
NA	15	TRBJ2-5	TRBV6-1	NA	TGTGCCAGCAGTGAAGCGGAGGGAACCCCAGAGACCCAGTACTTC	CASSEAEGTPETQYF
NA	18	TRBJ2-3	TRBV7-3	TRBD2	TGTGCCAGCAGCCCCCGGGCTAGCGGGGTCCCTAGCACAGATACGCAGTATTTT	CASSPRASGVPSTDTQYF